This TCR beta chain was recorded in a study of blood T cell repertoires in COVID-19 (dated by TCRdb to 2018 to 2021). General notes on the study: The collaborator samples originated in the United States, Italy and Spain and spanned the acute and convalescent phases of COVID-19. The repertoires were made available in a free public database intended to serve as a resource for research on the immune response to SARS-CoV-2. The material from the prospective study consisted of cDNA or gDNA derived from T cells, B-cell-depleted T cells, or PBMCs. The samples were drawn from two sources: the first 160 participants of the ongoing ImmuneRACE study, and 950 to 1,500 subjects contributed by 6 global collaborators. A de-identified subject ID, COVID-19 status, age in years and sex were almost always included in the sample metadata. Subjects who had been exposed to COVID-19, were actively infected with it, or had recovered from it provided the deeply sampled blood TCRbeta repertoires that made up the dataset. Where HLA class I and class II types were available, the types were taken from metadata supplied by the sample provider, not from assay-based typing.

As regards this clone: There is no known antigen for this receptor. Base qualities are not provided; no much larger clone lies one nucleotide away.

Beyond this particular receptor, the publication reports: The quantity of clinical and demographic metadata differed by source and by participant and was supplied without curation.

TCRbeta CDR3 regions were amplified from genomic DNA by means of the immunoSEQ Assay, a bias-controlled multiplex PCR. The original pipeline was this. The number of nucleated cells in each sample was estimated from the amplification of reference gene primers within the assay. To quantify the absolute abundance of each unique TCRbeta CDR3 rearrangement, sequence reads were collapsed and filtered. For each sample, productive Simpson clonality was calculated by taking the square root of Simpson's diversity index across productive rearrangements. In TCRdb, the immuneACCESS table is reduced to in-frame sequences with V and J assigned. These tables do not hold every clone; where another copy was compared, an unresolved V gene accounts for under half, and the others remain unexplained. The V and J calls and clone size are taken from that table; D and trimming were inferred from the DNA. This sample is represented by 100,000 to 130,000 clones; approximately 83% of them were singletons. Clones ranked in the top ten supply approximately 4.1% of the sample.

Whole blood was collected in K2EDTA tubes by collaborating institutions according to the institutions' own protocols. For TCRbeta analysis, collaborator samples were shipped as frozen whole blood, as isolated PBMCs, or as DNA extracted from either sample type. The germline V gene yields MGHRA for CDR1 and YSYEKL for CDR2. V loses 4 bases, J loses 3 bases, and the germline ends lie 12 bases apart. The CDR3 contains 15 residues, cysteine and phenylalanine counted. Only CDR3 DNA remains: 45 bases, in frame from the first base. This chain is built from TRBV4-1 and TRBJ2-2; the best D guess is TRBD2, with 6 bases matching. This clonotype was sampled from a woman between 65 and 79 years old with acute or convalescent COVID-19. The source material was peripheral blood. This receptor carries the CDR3 CASSRVLAYTGELFF. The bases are TGCGCCAGCAGCCGAGTACTAGCTTACACCGGGGAGCTGTTTTTT.